These 21 T cell receptor beta chains originate from one sample sequenced in a study of regulatory T cells in long-lasting Graves disease. Through Arm-PCR of CDR3 regions and iRepertoire HTBI primers, TCR beta libraries were built. TCRdb ran MiXCR on the multiplex PCR reads and lists one entry per CDR3 protein. The sample carries 370,000 or so distinct CDR3 sequences, roughly 16% recorded once. Time point: newly diagnosed GD, antithyroid drugs for less than 3 months. PBMC-derived RNA was used for the TCR library. These data also featured in a second study, about T cells in Graves' hyperthyroidism and ophthalmopathy.

Specimen: peripheral blood mononuclear cells (PBMCs), collected at new diagnosis, from a patient treated with antithyroid drugs. The origin of the receptors is a woman between 18 and 29 years old with Graves disease.

This clonotype has at least ten counts. The gene calls are TRBV28 and TRBJ2-3; 9 positions agree with TRBD2. CDR1 is MDHEN, CDR2 SYDVKM, per germline. The CDR3 is made up of 16 amino acids. V shed 5 bases and J 1 base; nucleotides not matched to a gene: 7. The CDR3 nucleotides are TGTGCCAGCAGTGATACTAGCGGGTCCGGCACAGATACGCAGTATTTT. It yields the protein CASSDTSGSGTDTQYF.

This clonotype was observed many times. The chain combines TRBV11-3 with TRBJ2-7; D gene ambiguous. Germline V gives CDR1 SGHNT, CDR2 YENEEA. This CDR3 is 12 amino acids long. Trimming removed 5 bases at V and 6 bases at J, with 11 bases between. The CDR3 spells CASSLRDPEQYF. The CDR3 DNA reads TGTGCCAGCAGCCTAAGAGACCCCGAGCAGTACTTC.

This clonotype was observed at least ten times. The chain joins TRBV12-3 or TRBV12-4 to TRBJ2-3; D remains ambiguous. Trimming cost V 4 bases and J 8 bases, with 28 bases left between them. The CDR3 sequence is 18 residues long. The DNA for the CDR3 is TGTGCCAGCAGTTCACCCCCGATAGGGCGGTTGAACGCCCCTACGCAGTATTTT. This encodes CASSSPPIGRLNAPTQYF.

This clonotype was counted many times. The chain uses TRBV2 and TRBJ1-5; TRBD1 matches at 8 bases. V lost 5 bases and J lost 5; bases outside the gene matches: 8. In germline, CDR1 is SNHLY, CDR2 FYNNEI. The CDR3 contains 15 residues. CDR3 nucleotides: TGTGCCAGCAGTACGACAGGGGCGGCGGATCAGCCCCAGCATTTT. Translation: CASSTTGAADQPQHF.

In its sample, this clonotype was seen many times. The chain is built from TRBV3-1 and TRBJ1-5, with D tentatively TRBD1 (6 bases). The CDR3 has 17 amino acids. Germline CDR1 LGHDT, CDR2 YNNKEL (reference sequence). Trimming stripped 5 bases from V and 10 bases from J, with 27 bases between. As DNA, the CDR3 is TGTGCCAGCAGCTCAACCGCCGGGACATCGGCGGATTTCCCCCAGCATTTT. The encoded protein is CASSSTAGTSADFPQHF. The full variable domain, in which reference TRBV3-1 and TRBJ1-5 provide the parts outside the CDR3, is DTAVSQTPKYLVTQMGNDKSIKCEQNLGHDTMYWYKQDSKKFLKIMFSYNNKELIINETVPNRFSPKSPDKAHLNLHINSLELGDSAVYFCASSSTAGTSADFPQHFGDGTRLSIL.

This clonotype has a count of ten or more. The chain uses TRBV6-1 and TRBJ2-3, with 8 positions matching TRBD1. The germline CDR1 and CDR2 sequences are MNHNS and SASEGT. The V gene end was trimmed by 5 bases and the J gene end by 0 bases; junction bases not matched to a gene: 13. CDR3 length: 18 residues. The CDR3 is CASSTDLGTGLSTDTQYF. As DNA, the CDR3 is TGTGCCAGCAGTACCGACCTAGGGACAGGACTAAGCACAGATACGCAGTATTTT.

This clonotype has a count of ten or more. The chain combines TRBV5-1 with TRBJ2-3; TRBD1 matches 7 bases. Germline V gene data show CDR1 as SGHRS and CDR2 as YFSETQ. The CDR3 extends over 12 amino acids. V lost 3 bases and J lost 10; bases outside the gene matches: 5. CDR3 in amino acids: CASSSGQTSQYF. As DNA, the CDR3 is TGCGCCAGCAGCTCGGGACAGACTTCGCAGTATTTT.

V gene TRBV9 combines with J gene TRBJ2-1, with D possibly being TRBD1 (6 bases). In germline, CDR1 is SGDLS, CDR2 YYNGEE. The CDR3 covers 15 residues. Trimming cost V 5 bases and J 3 bases, with 15 bases left between them. CDR3 in DNA: TGTGCCAGCAGACCTGCCGGGACAAACTACAATGAGCAGTTCTTC. Its translation is CASRPAGTNYNEQFF.

This clonotype was seen more than once but under ten times. V usage is TRBV20-1 and J usage is TRBJ1-3; D is possibly TRBD1 (5 bases). This CDR3 has 14 amino acids. The germline V gene encodes CDR1 DFQATT and CDR2 SNEGSKA (reference sequence). V lost 6 bases to trimming and J lost 8 bases, with 20 bases between them. CDR3: CSAFDRNGGHTIYF. In DNA, the CDR3 is TGCAGTGCCTTTGACAGAAATGGCGGGCACACCATATATTTT.

This sequence joins TRBV5-1 and TRBJ2-1; 7 bases match TRBD2. V shed 2 bases and J 8 bases; nucleotides not matched to a gene: 4. This CDR3 contains 13 residues. CDR1 and CDR2 from the germline V gene are SGHRS and YFSETQ. The DNA for the CDR3 is TGCGCCAGCAGCTTCCCAGGGAGGGATGAGCAGTTCTTC. This translates into CASSFPGRDEQFF.

In its sample, this clonotype was seen a few times. The chain couples TRBV5-1 to TRBJ1-4; no firm D call. Germline CDR1 and CDR2: SGHRS and YFSETQ. V lost 1 base, J lost 0 bases, and 10 bases lay in between. The CDR3 consists of 16 residues. The DNA for the CDR3 is TGCGCCAGCAGCTTGAGTCACTACGCAACTAATGAAAAACTGTTTTTT. Translating it yields CASSLSHYATNEKLFF.

This clonotype came up many times. The chain joins TRBV7-9 to TRBJ2-2, with D possibly being TRBD1 or TRBD2 (5 bases each). The germline V gene encodes CDR1 SEHNR and CDR2 FQNEAQ (reference sequence). The CDR3 length is 15 residues. Trimming cost V 6 bases and J 6 bases, with 17 bases left between them. CDR3 coding DNA: TGTGCCAGCAGTTCTCCGGGACGGCGCTCCGGGGAGCTGTTTTTT. This encodes CASSSPGRRSGELFF.

This clonotype was detected ten times or more. The V and J genes are TRBV6-2 or TRBV6-3 and TRBJ2-1; 9 nucleotides align to TRBD2. The CDR3 is made up of 16 amino acids. V dropped 5 bases and J dropped 6; count of bases not matched to a gene: 11. The V gene's germline CDR1 is MNHEY and CDR2 SVGEGT. The CDR3 DNA sequence: TGTGCCAGCAGTGAAGAGCGGGGGGTTAGAGGCAATGAGCAGTTCTTC. Its protein product is CASSEERGVRGNEQFF.

V and J are TRBV14 and TRBJ2-7; a possible D gene is TRBD1 (5 bases). This CDR3 comprises 14 residues. V was cut by 1 base and J by 6 bases, with 13 bases left in between. The germline V gene encodes CDR1 SGHDN and CDR2 FVKESK. CDR3 amino acids: CASSQVPRVSEQYF. DNA of the CDR3: TGTGCCAGCAGCCAAGTACCCAGGGTCTCCGAGCAGTACTTC.

This clonotype was detected many times. V gene TRBV27 combines with J gene TRBJ2-3, with 8 bases aligning to TRBD2. Germline V gene lookup returns CDR1 MNHEY and CDR2 SMNVEV (reference sequence). V shed 4 bases and J 3 bases; nucleotides not matched to a gene: 9. This CDR3 comprises 16 residues. CDR3 loop: CASSSVLAADTDTQYF. The CDR3 DNA is TGTGCCAGCAGTTCAGTACTAGCGGCCGATACAGATACGCAGTATTTT.

The sample holds a few counts of this clonotype. J is TRBJ2-7 and V is TRBV6-1; D gene ambiguous. Germline V gene lookup returns CDR1 MNHNS and CDR2 SASEGT. CDR3 length: 13 amino acids. The V end was cut by 0 bases, the J end by 3 bases, with 6 bases between. CDR3 nucleotide sequence: TGTGCCAGCAGTGAAGCGGCGATCTACGAGCAGTACTTC. It translates to CASSEAAIYEQYF.

This clonotype was counted once. The V call is TRBV5-1, the J call TRBJ1-5, with a possible D match to TRBD1 (6 bases). The V end was cut by 0 bases, the J end by 2 bases, with 15 bases between. Germline CDR1 reads SGHRS; CDR2 reads YFSETQ. The CDR3 has 17 amino acids. The DNA of the CDR3 is TGCGCCAGCAGCTTGGAAGGTCCAGGGGCCGGCAATCAGCCCCAGCATTTT. This translates into CASSLEGPGAGNQPQHF.

The chain combines TRBV5-4 with TRBJ1-5; D uncertain. Germline CDR1 SGHNT, CDR2 YYREEE (reference sequence). V gave up 4 bases and J gave up 2 bases, with 13 bases separating them. The CDR3 runs to 15 residues. CDR3 loop: CASSPEVGRNQPQHF. The CDR3 DNA is TGTGCCAGCAGCCCGGAGGTAGGGCGCAATCAGCCCCAGCATTTT.

This clonotype came up many times. The chain employs TRBV30 and TRBJ2-5; TRBD1 is a possible D gene (7 bases). The CDR3 runs 13 residues. Germline CDR1 is GTSNPN and CDR2 is SVGIG (reference sequence). V lost 3 bases to trimming and J lost 5 bases, with 13 bases between them. CDR3 residues: CAWSGGGGETQYF. The CDR3 DNA reads as TGTGCCTGGAGCGGAGGGGGCGGGGAGACCCAGTACTTC.

V and J are TRBV20-1 and TRBJ2-7, with TRBD1 identical over 10 bases. The germline V gene encodes CDR1 DFQATT and CDR2 SNEGSKA (reference sequence). The junction had 11 bases not matched to a gene; V was cut back by 6 bases and J by 3 bases. This CDR3 is built from 15 residues. CDR3 region: CSADLDRGFGYEQYF. The CDR3 coding sequence is TGCAGTGCCGATCTGGACAGGGGGTTTGGCTACGAGCAGTACTTC.

This clonotype was observed at least ten times. The CDR3 DNA reads as TGTGCCTGTGGGAGGCGGGGACAGGGATATGGCTACACCTTC. It is translated as CACGRRGQGYGYTF. The chain recombines TRBV30 with TRBJ1-2, with TRBD1 matching 9 bases. The CDR3 covers 14 residues. The V and J ends lost 6 bases and 5 bases, in that order; junction bases with no gene match: 10. Germline V CDR1 and CDR2: GTSNPN, SVGIG (reference sequence).